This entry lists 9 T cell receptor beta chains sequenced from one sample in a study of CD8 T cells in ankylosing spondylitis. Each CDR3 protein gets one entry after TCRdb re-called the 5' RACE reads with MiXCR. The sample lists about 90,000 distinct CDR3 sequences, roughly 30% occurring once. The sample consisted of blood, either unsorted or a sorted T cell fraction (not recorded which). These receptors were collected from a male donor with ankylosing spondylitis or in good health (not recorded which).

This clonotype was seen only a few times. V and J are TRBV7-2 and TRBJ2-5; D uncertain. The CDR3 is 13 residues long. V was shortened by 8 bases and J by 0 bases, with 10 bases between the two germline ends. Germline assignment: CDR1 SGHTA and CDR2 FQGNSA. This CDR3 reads CASGTGDQETQYF. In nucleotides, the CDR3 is TGTGCCAGCGGAACCGGCGACCAAGAGACCCAGTACTTC. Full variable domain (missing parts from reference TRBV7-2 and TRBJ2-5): GAGVSQSPSNKVTEKGKDVELRCDPISGHTALYWYRQSLGQGLEFLIYFQGNSAPDKSGLPSDRFSAERTGGSVSTLTIQRTQQEDSAVYLCASGTGDQETQYFGPGTRLLVL.

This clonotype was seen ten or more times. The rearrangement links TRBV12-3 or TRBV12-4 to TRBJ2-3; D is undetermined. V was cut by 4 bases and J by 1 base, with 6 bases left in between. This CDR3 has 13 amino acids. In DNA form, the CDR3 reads TGTGCCAGCAGTTACCCGGGCACAGATACGCAGTATTTT. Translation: CASSYPGTDTQYF.

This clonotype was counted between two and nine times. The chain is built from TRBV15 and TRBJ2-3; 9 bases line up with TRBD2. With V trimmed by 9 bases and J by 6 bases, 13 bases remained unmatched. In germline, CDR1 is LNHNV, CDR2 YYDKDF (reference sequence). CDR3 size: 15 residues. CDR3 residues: CATTEMASGEDTQYF. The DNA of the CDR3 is TGTGCCACTACCGAGATGGCTAGCGGGGAGGATACGCAGTATTTT.

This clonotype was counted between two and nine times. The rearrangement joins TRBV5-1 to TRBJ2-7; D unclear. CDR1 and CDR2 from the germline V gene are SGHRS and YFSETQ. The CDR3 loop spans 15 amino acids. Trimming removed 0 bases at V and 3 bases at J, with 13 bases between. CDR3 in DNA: TGCGCCAGCAGCTTGGCCATAGGGCAGATCTACGAGCAGTACTTC. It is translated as CASSLAIGQIYEQYF. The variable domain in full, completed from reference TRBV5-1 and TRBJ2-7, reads KAGVTQTPRYLIKTRGQQVTLSCSPISGHRSVSWYQQTPGQGLQFLFEYFSETQRNKGNFPGRFSGRQFSNSRSEMNVSTLELGDSALYLCASSLAIGQIYEQYFGPGTRLTVT.

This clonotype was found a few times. CDR3 coding DNA: TGTGCCATCAGTGCCACCGGACAGGGAGGCTCTGAGCAGTTCTTC. Protein sequence: CAISATGQGGSEQFF. This chain uses TRBV10-3 with TRBJ2-1; 8 bases are a match to TRBD1. With V trimmed by 4 bases and J by 9 bases, 11 bases remained unmatched. Germline V CDR1 and CDR2: ENHRY, SYGVKD. The CDR3 spans 15 residues.

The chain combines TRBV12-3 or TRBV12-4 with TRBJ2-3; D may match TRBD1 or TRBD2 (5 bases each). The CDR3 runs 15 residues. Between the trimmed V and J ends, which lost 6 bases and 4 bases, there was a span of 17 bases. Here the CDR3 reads CASSPYPRGADTQYF. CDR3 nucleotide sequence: TGTGCCAGCAGCCCGTACCCGAGGGGCGCAGATACGCAGTATTTT.

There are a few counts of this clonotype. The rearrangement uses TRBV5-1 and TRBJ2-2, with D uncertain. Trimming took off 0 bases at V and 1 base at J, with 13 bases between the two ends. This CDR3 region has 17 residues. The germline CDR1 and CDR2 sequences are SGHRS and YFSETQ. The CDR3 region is CASSLGWSPVNTGELFF. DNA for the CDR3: TGCGCCAGCAGCTTGGGGTGGTCGCCCGTGAACACCGGGGAGCTGTTTTTT.

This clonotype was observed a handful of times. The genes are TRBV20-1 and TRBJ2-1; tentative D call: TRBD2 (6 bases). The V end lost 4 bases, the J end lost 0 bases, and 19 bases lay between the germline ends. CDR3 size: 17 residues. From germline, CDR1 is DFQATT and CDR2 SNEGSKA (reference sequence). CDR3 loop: CSANPPGLTSSYNEQFF. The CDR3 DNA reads TGCAGTGCTAATCCCCCGGGACTTACGAGCTCCTACAATGAGCAGTTCTTC.

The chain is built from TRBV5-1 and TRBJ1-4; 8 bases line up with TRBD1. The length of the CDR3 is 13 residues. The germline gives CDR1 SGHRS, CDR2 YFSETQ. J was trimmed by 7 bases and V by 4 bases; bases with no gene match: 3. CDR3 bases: TGCGCCAGCAGCCGGGGACAGGCTGAAAAACTGTTTTTT. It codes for CASSRGQAEKLFF.